This T cell receptor (beta chain) emerged from a study of T cell changes during pregnancy in multiple sclerosis. TCRdb keeps only in-frame clones here, not all; method: immunoSEQ multiplex PCR. This table holds about 36,000 clones, 90% to 95% found once. This CDR3 is built from 18 residues. Germline V gives CDR1 SGHAT, CDR2 FQNNGV. Trimming cost V 5 bases and J 6 bases, with 25 bases left between them. The sequences come from CD4+ T cells from peripheral blood mononuclear cells, collected in the first trimester of pregnancy. The sequence came from a female donor with multiple sclerosis, enrolled in a pregnancy study. The chain recombines TRBV11-2 with TRBJ2-2; the D gene is possibly TRBD2 (5 bases). The CDR3 loop is CASSHLSSRGRDPGELFF. As DNA, the CDR3 is TGTGCCAGCAGCCATTTATCGAGTCGAGGGAGAGATCCCGGGGAGCTGTTTTTT. Full variable domain (missing parts from reference TRBV11-2 and TRBJ2-2): EAGVAQSPRYKIIEKRQSVAFWCNPISGHATLYWYQQILGQGPKLLIQFQNNGVVDDSQLPKDRFSAERLKGVDSTLKIQPAKLEDSAVYLCASSHLSSRGRDPGELFFGEGSRLTVL.